Below are 17 T cell receptor beta chains sequenced from a single sample in a study of blood T cell repertoires in COVID-19. The repertoire was sequenced with immunoSEQ multiplex PCR; TCRdb's copy has only in-frame clones and lacks some. This sample has about 210,000 clones, with around nine tenths found just once. Sequenced material: peripheral blood. The receptors here all came from a middle-aged woman with acute or convalescent COVID-19.

Note on this clone: This CDR3 is also generated by other DNA sequences in the sample. V usage is TRBV30 and J usage is TRBJ1-5; 8 bases line up with TRBD1. The CDR3 runs 15 residues. The germline gives CDR1 GTSNPN, CDR2 SVGIG (reference sequence). The V segment lost 0 bases and the J segment 0 bases; nucleotides outside the gene matches: 1. The CDR3 DNA is TGTGCCTGGAGTGTGGACAGGGATAGCAATCAGCCCCAGCATTTT. Translated: CAWSVDRDSNQPQHF.

The chain recombines TRBV4-2 with TRBJ2-2; maybe TRBD2 (6 bases). CDR1 LGHNA and CDR2 YNFKEQ come from the germline V gene. This CDR3 contains 14 residues. Trimming pared 6 bases from V and 1 base from J, leaving 9 bases between. The CDR3: CASRMEGNTGELFF. CDR3 sequence (DNA): TGTGCCAGCAGAATGGAGGGGAACACCGGGGAGCTGTTTTTT.

The chain has TRBV10-3 and TRBJ2-7; D ambiguous. CDR3 size: 12 residues. Germline lookup yields CDR1 ENHRY and CDR2 SYGVKD. Trimming took 9 bases from V and 3 from J, leaving 12 bases between them. DNA of the CDR3: TGTGCCATGGGCCCGACCCTCTACGAGCAGTACGTC. Translated, it gives CAMGPTLYEQYV.

The rearrangement joins TRBV4-2 to TRBJ2-1; TRBD2 matches at 8 bases. The V gene's germline CDR1 is LGHNA and CDR2 YNFKEQ. Trimming removed 0 bases from V and 4 bases from J; junction bases left unmatched: 11. This CDR3 spans 18 amino acids. The CDR3 loop reads CASSQETSGGGPYNEQFF. As DNA, the CDR3 is TGTGCCAGCAGCCAAGAAACTAGCGGAGGAGGGCCTTACAATGAGCAGTTCTTC.

The rearrangement uses TRBV6-1 and TRBJ1-6; D call uncertain. The germline V gene encodes CDR1 MNHNS and CDR2 SASEGT. The CDR3 spans 15 residues. The V and J ends lost 2 bases and 10 bases respectively, with 15 bases between them. The CDR3: CASSEYEGRRSPLHF. In nucleotides, the CDR3 is TGTGCCAGCAGTGAATACGAGGGAAGGAGGTCACCCCTCCACTTT.

This chain connects TRBV5-8 to TRBJ1-6; tentative D call: TRBD1 (5 bases). V was shortened by 6 bases and J by 7 bases, with 20 bases between the two germline ends. The CDR3 covers 16 residues. Germline V gene sequence: CDR1 SGHTS, CDR2 YDEGEE. The CDR3 nucleotides are TGTGCCAGCACCCTCGCAGGGCAGGGAAGGAATTCACCCCTCCACTTT. This translates into CASTLAGQGRNSPLHF.

This clone was seen once. The chain uses TRBV5-1 and TRBJ1-1; D ambiguous. This CDR3 has 12 residues. The V gene's germline CDR1 is SGHRS and CDR2 YFSETQ. V was cut by 3 bases and J by 3 bases, with 6 bases left in between. The CDR3 region is CASSSRDTEAFF. The DNA for the CDR3 is TGCGCCAGCAGCTCGCGGGACACTGAAGCTTTCTTT. Complete variable domain (other parts from reference TRBV5-1 and TRBJ1-1): KAGVTQTPRYLIKTRGQQVTLSCSPISGHRSVSWYQQTPGQGLQFLFEYFSETQRNKGNFPGRFSGRQFSNSRSEMNVSTLELGDSALYLCASSSRDTEAFFGQGTRLTVV.

The J gene is TRBJ1-2, the V gene TRBV5-6; TRBD1 matches 12 bases. The CDR3 extends over 14 amino acids. Germline assignment: CDR1 SGHDT and CDR2 YYEEEE. Trimming cost V 3 bases and J 9 bases; bases outside gene matches: 6. DNA for the CDR3: TGTGCCAGCAGCTCCGGGACAGGGGGCATAAGCTACACCTTC. This encodes CASSSGTGGISYTF.

This chain uses TRBV19 with TRBJ1-1; D may be TRBD1 (6 bases). The CDR3 consists of 16 residues. V lost 6 bases and J lost 3, with 20 bases in between. Germline V CDR1 and CDR2: LNHDA, SQIVND (reference sequence). Here the CDR3 DNA reads TGTGCCAGTAGGATCGCGCAGGGGACCCAGTACACTGAAGCTTTCTTT. This encodes CASRIAQGTQYTEAFF.

This sequence joins TRBV29-1 and TRBJ1-5, with 11 bases matching TRBD1. J lost 4 bases, V lost 2 bases, and 4 bases had no gene match. This CDR3 region has 15 residues. CDR1 and CDR2 (germline): SQVTM, ANQGSEA. CDR3 region: CSVELGTGGNQPQHF. The CDR3 DNA reads as TGCAGCGTTGAATTAGGGACAGGGGGAAATCAGCCCCAGCATTTT. Variable domain in full (rest from reference TRBV29-1 and TRBJ1-5): SAVISQKPSRDICQRGTSLTIQCQVDSQVTMMFWYRQQPGQSLTLIATANQGSEATYESGFVIDKFPISRPNLTFSTLTVSNMSPEDSSIYLCSVELGTGGNQPQHFGDGTRLSIL.

As to this clone: A junction boundary mismatches the germline segment, possibly from a read error. The CDR3 coding sequence is TGCGCCCTGAGGGACTCCGACAATGAGCAGTTCTTC. It translates to CALRDSDNEQFF. V is TRBV10-2 and J is TRBJ2-1; maybe TRBD2 (6 bases). Germline loops: CDR1 WSHSY, CDR2 SAAADI. The CDR3 length is 12 residues.

This chain uses TRBV19 with TRBJ2-5; TRBD1 is a possible D gene (5 bases). Trimming pared 4 bases from V and 5 bases from J, leaving 20 bases between. From germline, CDR1 is LNHDA and CDR2 SQIVND (reference sequence). This CDR3 spans 16 amino acids. The CDR3: CASSTRGAAGFETQYF. CDR3 nucleotide sequence: TGTGCCAGTAGTACCCGTGGGGCAGCCGGGTTTGAGACCCAGTACTTC.

The chain recombines TRBV5-4 with TRBJ2-3; D gene ambiguous. This CDR3 spans 14 amino acids. Germline lookup yields CDR1 SGHNT and CDR2 YYREEE (reference sequence). V lost 0 bases and J lost 1, with 6 bases in between. Here the CDR3 DNA reads TGTGCCAGCAGCTTGGAAGCGCGCACAGATACGCAGTATTTT. Protein sequence: CASSLEARTDTQYF. Complete variable domain (other parts from reference TRBV5-4 and TRBJ2-3): ETGVTQSPTHLIKTRGQQVTLRCSSQSGHNTVSWYQQALGQGPQFIFQYYREEENGRGNFPPRFSGLQFPNYSSELNVNALELDDSALYLCASSLEARTDTQYFGPGTRLTVL.

The chain links TRBV5-8 to TRBJ1-1; D unclear. Between the trimmed V and J ends, which lost 3 bases and 1 base, there was a span of 7 bases. Looked up from germline, CDR1 is SGHTS and CDR2 is YDEGEE. The CDR3 covers 13 residues. DNA of the CDR3: TGTGCCAGCAGCTCCGGGAGGAACACTGAAGCTTTCTTT. It codes for CASSSGRNTEAFF.

The V and J genes are TRBV19 and TRBJ1-1; 11 nucleotides align to TRBD1. The CDR3 consists of 17 residues. The V gene end was trimmed by 7 bases and the J gene end by 5 bases; junction bases not matched to a gene: 15. The germline CDR1 and CDR2 sequences are LNHDA and SQIVND (reference sequence). CDR3 DNA: TGTGCCAGTACCCCGTTTAATCCGGGACAGGGGGATACTGAAGCTTTCTTT. This encodes CASTPFNPGQGDTEAFF.

V gene TRBV18 combines with J gene TRBJ1-1; D possibly corresponds to TRBD1 (6 bases). CDR1 and CDR2 from the germline V gene are KGHSH and LQKENI. The CDR3 totals 16 residues. V lost 6 bases, J lost 6 bases, and 23 bases lay in between. The CDR3 coding sequence is TGTGCCAGCTCCCCTACGGCGGGGGGGCTTCGGGCTGAAGCTTTCTTT. This codes for CASSPTAGGLRAEAFF. Looking up the rest from reference TRBV18 and TRBJ1-1 gives the full variable domain: NAGVMQNPRHLVRRRGQEARLRCSPMKGHSHVYWYRQLPEEGLKFMVYLQKENIIDESGMPKERFSAEFPKEGPSILRIQQVVRGDSAAYFCASSPTAGGLRAEAFFGQGTRLTVV.

The V and J genes are TRBV3-1 (or the pseudogene TRBV3-2) and TRBJ2-3; 8 positions match TRBD2. Unmatched junction bases numbered 8, after V lost 4 bases and J lost 8 bases. Germline-derived CDR1 and CDR2 are LGHDT and YNNKEL (reference sequence). This CDR3 is 14 amino acids long. The CDR3 is CASSPPGGEATQYF. The DNA of the CDR3 is TGTGCCAGCAGCCCCCCCGGGGGGGAGGCTACGCAGTATTTT.